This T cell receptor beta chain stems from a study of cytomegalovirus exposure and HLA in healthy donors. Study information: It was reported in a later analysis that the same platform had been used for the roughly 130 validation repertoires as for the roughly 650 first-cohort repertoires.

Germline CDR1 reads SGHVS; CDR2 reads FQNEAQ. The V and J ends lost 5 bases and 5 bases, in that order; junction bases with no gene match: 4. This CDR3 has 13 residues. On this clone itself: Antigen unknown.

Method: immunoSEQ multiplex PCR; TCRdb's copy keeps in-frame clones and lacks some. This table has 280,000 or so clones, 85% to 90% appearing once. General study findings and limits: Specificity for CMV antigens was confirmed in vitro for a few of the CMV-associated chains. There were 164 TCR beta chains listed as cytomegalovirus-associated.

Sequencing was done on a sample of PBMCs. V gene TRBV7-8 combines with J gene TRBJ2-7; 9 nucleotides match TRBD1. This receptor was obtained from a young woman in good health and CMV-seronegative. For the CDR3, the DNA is TGTGCCAGCAGCCCGCGGACAGGGGACGAGCAGTACTTC. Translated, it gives CASSPRTGDEQYF.